This is a list of T cell receptor beta chains from one sample in a study of spatial heterogeneity in lung cancer. TCRdb re-derived calls from the 5' RACE reads in MiXCR, one entry per CDR3 protein. The repertoire holds 5,500 to 7,500 distinct CDR3 sequences, with approximately 12% as singletons. Material: lung tumor tissue, obtained at surgery. These TCRs come from a male donor with early-stage non-small cell lung cancer. CDR3s include the opening cysteine and the closing phenylalanine or tryptophan. The D gene is left open where the match is weak. Not all rows give a size; the values are once, few, many and, for expanded clones, a class.

>TRBD2|TRBJ2-3|TRBV11-2|medium-sized
TGTGCCAGCAGCTTAGGGGCTAGCGGGAGGGATACGCAGTATTTT
CASSLGASGRDTQYF
>NA|TRBJ1-6|TRBV7-3|many
TGTGCCAGCAGCTTCGCCCCGGGGAGTAATTCACCCCTCCACTTT
CASSFAPGSNSPLHF
>TRBD2|TRBJ2-1|TRBV7-3|medium-sized
TGTGCCAGCAGCTTCGGACTAGCGGGTTACAATGAGCAGTTCTTC
CASSFGLAGYNEQFF
>NA|TRBJ2-7|TRBV12-3/TRBV12-4|many
TGTGCCAGCAGTCCGACCCTCTACGAGCAGTACTTC
CASSPTLYEQYF
>TRBD1|TRBJ1-1|TRBV20-1|many
TGCAGTGCTAGAGATCTAAACAGGGGGCATAGTGAAGCTTTCTTT
CSARDLNRGHSEAFF
>NA|TRBJ2-4|TRBV6-5|once
TGTGCCAGCAGTTCCTATGGTCTTGCCAAAAACATTCAGTACTTC
CASSSYGLAKNIQYF
>NA|TRBJ1-1|TRBV12-3/TRBV12-4|NA
TGTGCCAGCAGTCCCGGACCCGAGGCTTTCTTT
CASSPGPEAFF
>TRBD2|TRBJ2-2|TRBV7-8|medium-sized
TGTGCCAGCAGCTCGGGGACTAGCGCGAACACCGGGGAGCTGTTTTTT
CASSSGTSANTGELFF
>NA|TRBJ2-7|TRBV6-6|many
TGTGCCAGCAGTCAGGGCTCTCCAATTTACGAGCAGTACTTC
CASSQGSPIYEQYF
>TRBD1|TRBJ1-1|TRBV7-9|large
TGTGCCAGCAGAGGGACAGCCACTGAAGCTTTCTTT
CASRGTATEAFF
>NA|TRBJ1-4|TRBV7-2|many
TGTGCCAGCAGCCCCCGTCCGTGGCCGGGGGAAAAACTGTTTTTT
CASSPRPWPGEKLFF
>NA|TRBJ2-3|TRBV20-1|medium-sized
TGCAGTGCTAGAGTGCGGGGAGTTCAAGATACGCAGTATTTT
CSARVRGVQDTQYF
>NA|TRBJ1-2|TRBV11-2|many
TGTGCCAGCAGCTTAGCGAGGAAAAGAGGCTATGGCTACACCTTC
CASSLARKRGYGYTF
>NA|TRBJ2-5|TRBV5-5|medium-sized
TGTGCCAGCAGTCCGATTCCCGGGCAGGGCGAGACCCAGTACTTC
CASSPIPGQGETQYF
>TRBD1|TRBJ1-1|TRBV6-1|NA
TGTGCCAGCAGCGTCGGGACAGCCGAAGCTTTCTTT
CASSVGTAEAFF
>NA|TRBJ1-1|TRBV12-3/TRBV12-4|NA
TGTGCCAGCAGTTTACAGGCGGGAAACACTGAAGCTTTCTTT
CASSLQAGNTEAFF
>TRBD1|TRBJ2-7|TRBV6-6|medium-sized
TGTGCCAGCAGTTTTGGGACAGAGACCGAGCAGTACTTC
CASSFGTETEQYF
>TRBD2|TRBJ2-1|TRBV4-3|medium-sized
TGCGCCAGCAGCCAAGATGGGGCTAGCGGAACCTACAATGAGCAGTTCTTC
CASSQDGASGTYNEQFF
>TRBD1|TRBJ1-2|TRBV20-1|many
TGCAGTGCTGGACAGGGGTTTGACTATGGCTACACCTTC
CSAGQGFDYGYTF
>NA|TRBJ2-1|TRBV20-1|many
TGCAGTGCTACCGGACGGCCCTACAATGAGCAGTTCTTC
CSATGRPYNEQFF